Sequencing of this TCR beta chain was carried out in a study of T cells in Graves' hyperthyroidism and ophthalmopathy. Overall study context: Peripheral blood was collected at initial diagnosis, before any treatment.

This clonotype was picked up many times. Its antigen is undetermined. CDR3 length: 14 amino acids. V gave up 0 bases and J gave up 6 bases, with 12 bases separating them. From germline, CDR1 is SGHRS and CDR2 YFSETQ. Patients with uncontrolled infections, other autoimmune diseases, pregnancy or lactation were excluded. Diagnostic decisions used clinical symptoms, serum thyroxine and TRAb, thyroid ultrasound and orbital computed tomography. TCR beta CDR3 regions were amplified from RNA. In the first-round RT-PCR of the TCR CDR3, the HTBI primer set was used. MiXCR, run by TCRdb on the multiplex PCR reads, gives a single entry per CDR3 protein. The sample records nearly 600,000 distinct CDR3 sequences, 13% to 15% being singletons. Broader study findings: Blood shared most expanded thyroid clonotypes above 0.001.

The sequence was obtained from a woman under 30 with Graves' ophthalmopathy. The sample taken for sequencing was blood. The chain joins TRBV5-1 to TRBJ1-2; weak D call: TRBD1 (6 bases). DNA of the CDR3: TGCGCCAGCAGCTTGGGCCAGGGGAGCAATGGCTACACCTTC. Translated, it gives CASSLGQGSNGYTF.